A selection of T cell receptor beta chains follows, all from one sample in a study of beta chain features in type 1 diabetes. This table comes from immunoSEQ multiplex PCR, and its TCRdb copy is limited to in-frame clones, with some not included. The table shows about 700,000 clones, with 13% occurring only once. The sample taken for sequencing was naive CD4+ T cells from blood. Receptors were obtained from a man between 18 and 29 years old with type 1 diabetes. Each CDR3 is given with its conserved first and last residue. Each record gives: V gene, J gene, clone size, D gene, CDR3 DNA, CDR3 protein. The D gene is left open where the match is weak. Clone sizes are given selectively: once, few, many, or a class where the clone is expanded.

TRBV2	TRBJ2-1	-	TRBD1	TGTGCCAGCAACAGGGGGAGCTCCTACAATGAGCAGTTCTTC	CASNRGSSYNEQFF
TRBV6-1	TRBJ2-2	-	-	TGTGCCAGCATTAACACCGGGGAGCTGTTTTTT	CASINTGELFF
TRBV5-4	TRBJ1-5	-	-	TGTGCCAGCAGCTTCAGTTCTCCAGAGCTTAGCAATCAGCCCCAGCATTTT	CASSFSSPELSNQPQHF
TRBV5-1	TRBJ1-1	-	-	TGCGCCAGCAGCTTCGAGCTAGGGGTTATGGGTACTGAAGCTTTCTTT	CASSFELGVMGTEAFF
TRBV4-1	TRBJ1-2	few	TRBD1	TGCGCCAGCAGCCAACCTGACAGGGGAAAACAAAGAGGAGGCTACACCTTC	CASSQPDRGKQRGGYTF
TRBV13	TRBJ2-3	few	-	TGTGCCAGCAGCCTGAGACCGACCTACACAGATACGCAGTATTTT	CASSLRPTYTDTQYF
TRBV29-1	TRBJ1-1	few	TRBD1	TGCAGCGCCGGGCAGGGGGGAAGCACTGAAGCTTTCTTT	CSAGQGGSTEAFF
TRBV4-1	TRBJ1-4	few	-	TGCGCCAGCAGCCAGACCGGGCTACGACTGGAAAAACTGTTTTTT	CASSQTGLRLEKLFF
TRBV7-9	TRBJ2-1	few	-	TGTGCCTACCCCGGGGGTAGGGGTTACTCCTACAATGAGCAGTTCTTC	CAYPGGRGYSYNEQFF
TRBV2	TRBJ1-5	-	-	TGTGCCAGCAGTCGAGGCCCGGGCAGCAATCAGCCCCAGCATTTT	CASSRGPGSNQPQHF
TRBV4-1	TRBJ2-7	-	TRBD2	TGCGCCAGCAGCCAAGGCAGGGACTACGACGAGCAGTACTTC	CASSQGRDYDEQYF
TRBV15	TRBJ2-5	-	TRBD1	TGTGCCACCAGCAGAGATCGGGCGGGACAGGGAGAGACCCAGTACTTC	CATSRDRAGQGETQYF
TRBV19	TRBJ2-2	-	-	TGTGCCAGTAGTCCCTCTCGACAGAGAACCGGGGAGCTGTTTTTT	CASSPSRQRTGELFF
TRBV18	TRBJ1-3	few	-	TGTGCCAGCTCACCGCAGGGAGACTCTGGAAACACCATATATTTT	CASSPQGDSGNTIYF
TRBV18	TRBJ2-7	few	-	TGTGCCAGCTCACGTGCGGGCTACGAGCAGTACTTC	CASSRAGYEQYF
TRBV7-9	TRBJ2-5	few	TRBD2	TGTGCCAGCAGCCGGGAGGCTAGCACCCAAGAGACCCAGTACTTC	CASSREASTQETQYF
TRBV6-5	TRBJ1-1	few	-	TGTGCCAGCAGCCGACAGAACACTGAAGCTTTCTTT	CASSRQNTEAFF
TRBV7-2	TRBJ2-1	few	-	TGTGCCAGCAGCCGTGACGGTACGGGCTACAATGAGCAGTTCTTC	CASSRDGTGYNEQFF
TRBV20-1	TRBJ1-1	few	-	TGCAGTGCTAGCGAAGCTTTCTTT	CSASEAFF
TRBV28	TRBJ2-1	-	-	TGTGCCAGCATCCCCTTGGGGGTCCAGTCCTACAATGAGCAGTTCTTC	CASIPLGVQSYNEQFF
TRBV30	TRBJ2-2	-	-	TGTGCCTGGAGTAAGACAGTCAACACCGGGGAGCTGTTTTTT	CAWSKTVNTGELFF
TRBV19	TRBJ2-7	-	-	TGTGCCAGTTATACCCACTACGAGCAGTACTTC	CASYTHYEQYF
TRBV28	TRBJ1-2	-	-	TGTGCCAGCAGTTTATCGGGGGACTATGGCTACACCTTC	CASSLSGDYGYTF
TRBV7-9	TRBJ1-6	few	TRBD1	TGTGCCAGCAGCCAGGGACAGATTCCATCATCCTATAATTCACCCCTCCACTTT	CASSQGQIPSSYNSPLHF
TRBV28	TRBJ1-2	-	TRBD1	TGTGCCAGCAGTTCAGGACAGGGGATCGGTGGCTACACCTTC	CASSSGQGIGGYTF
TRBV14	TRBJ1-3	few	-	TGTGCCAGCAGCGGTGGAAACACCATATATTTT	CASSGGNTIYF
TRBV15	TRBJ2-5	few	-	TGTGCCACCAGCAGACAGGGAATGACCCAAGAGACCCAGTACTTC	CATSRQGMTQETQYF
TRBV5-1	TRBJ2-5	-	TRBD2	TGCGCCAGCAGCTTGGGGACTAGCGGAAGGCAAGAGACCCAGTACTTC	CASSLGTSGRQETQYF
TRBV19	TRBJ2-3	few	-	TGTGCCAGTAGGAGTCAGGGAAATACGCAGTATTTT	CASRSQGNTQYF
TRBV30	TRBJ2-7	few	-	TGTGCCTGGAGTAGGGCAGGGGTGCCCTACGAGCAGTACTTC	CAWSRAGVPYEQYF
TRBV7-8	TRBJ1-2	-	TRBD1	TGTGCCAGCAGCTTTCAGGGACAGCCCTATGGCTACACCTTC	CASSFQGQPYGYTF
TRBV10-3	TRBJ2-1	-	TRBD2	TGTGCCATCAAGAGCGGGGTGGAAGGGGAGCAGTTCTTC	CAIKSGVEGEQFF
TRBV5-5	TRBJ2-5	few	-	TGTGCCAGCAGCTGGGGCCCTAGCCCGGAGACCCAGTACTTC	CASSWGPSPETQYF
TRBV6-5	TRBJ1-1	-	-	TGTGCCAGCAGTTACTCGCCAGGCTCCGACACTGAAGCTTTCTTT	CASSYSPGSDTEAFF
TRBV19	TRBJ2-3	-	-	TGTGCCACCCGGACGGACACAGATACGCAGTATTTT	CATRTDTDTQYF
TRBV9	TRBJ1-4	few	-	TGTGCCAGCAGCTTGACGGGACTCGGTTTGACTAATGAAAAACTGTTTTTT	CASSLTGLGLTNEKLFF
TRBV4-1	TRBJ1-1	few	-	TGCGCCAGCAGCTCTAGGACCGGGACGGAGAACACTGAAGCTTTCTTT	CASSSRTGTENTEAFF
TRBV30	TRBJ1-2	-	-	TGTGCCTGGAGTAGAGAGGGGGTCAACTATGGCTACACCTTC	CAWSREGVNYGYTF
TRBV2	TRBJ1-5	-	TRBD1	TGTGCCAGTCACGTACAGGGGGGTCAGCCCCAGCATTTT	CASHVQGGQPQHF
TRBV6-1	TRBJ1-1	-	-	TGTGCCAGCAGTGGAACCCCGATCGAGACTGAAGCTTTCTTT	CASSGTPIETEAFF
TRBV19	TRBJ1-5	few	TRBD1	TGTGCCAGTGTGGACAGGGTGGGACCCCAGCATTTT	CASVDRVGPQHF
TRBV6-5	TRBJ1-1	-	-	TGTGCCAGCACTAACCCTGAAGGAGGACAAACTGAAGCTTTCTTT	CASTNPEGGQTEAFF
TRBV2	TRBJ2-3	few	TRBD2	TGTGCCAGCAGTGATTTAGCGGGGGGCGCAGATACGCAGTATTTT	CASSDLAGGADTQYF
TRBV29-1	TRBJ1-1	-	-	TGCAGCGTTGAAGATCACCTGGGTTTAACGGCTTTCTTT	CSVEDHLGLTAFF
TRBV7-6	TRBJ1-4	-	TRBD1	TGTGCCAGCAGCCCACAACAGGGGGAAAAACTGTTTTTT	CASSPQQGEKLFF
TRBV5-4	TRBJ1-3	few	TRBD1	TGTGCCAGCAGCTTGATGGACAGGGATGGAAACACCATATATTTT	CASSLMDRDGNTIYF
TRBV19	TRBJ1-5	-	TRBD1	TGTGCCAGTAGTATGGAGGCGCAGGGGGCTGGGACCCAGCATTTT	CASSMEAQGAGTQHF
TRBV29-1	TRBJ1-5	-	-	TGCAGCGTTGGGACGGACCCTAATCAGCCCCAGCATTTT	CSVGTDPNQPQHF
TRBV13	TRBJ2-1	few	-	TGTGCCAGCAGCTCACAGTCCCCCCTAGGGAATGAGCAGTTCTTC	CASSSQSPLGNEQFF
TRBV6-5	TRBJ2-1	-	TRBD1	TGTGCCAGCAGTACCGGGACAGGTGAGAAGAATGAGCAGTTCTTC	CASSTGTGEKNEQFF
TRBV9	TRBJ2-7	-	TRBD2	TGTGCCAGCAGCGTAGGACTAGCGGGGACCTACGAGCAGTACTTC	CASSVGLAGTYEQYF
TRBV28	TRBJ2-3	-	-	TGTGCCAGCAGTCTGGGGCGGGAAGATACGCAGTATTTT	CASSLGREDTQYF
TRBV27	TRBJ2-1	-	-	TGTGCCAGCAGGAATGAGCAGTTCTTC	CASRNEQFF
TRBV28	TRBJ1-6	few	TRBD1	TGTGCCAGCAAACTACAGGGGATGAATTCACCCCTCCACTTT	CASKLQGMNSPLHF
TRBV4-2	TRBJ2-6	few	-	TGTGCCAGCAGCATCCAGGGGCCCCTTACCTCTGGGGCCAACGTCCTGACTTTC	CASSIQGPLTSGANVLTF
TRBV30	TRBJ2-3	-	-	TGTGCCTGGAGTGGTGGAGGAGATACGCAGTATTTT	CAWSGGGDTQYF